A selection of T cell receptor beta chains follows, all from one sample in a study of blood T cells in healthy people across ages. TCRdb independently ran MiXCR on the 5' RACE reads; one entry per CDR3 protein. Here the sample spans hundreds of thousands of distinct CDR3 sequences, around 32% being singletons. Sequencing input: blood. The origin of the receptors is a woman older than 75 in good health. The CDR3 runs from the conserved cysteine through the conserved F or W. A D gene is named only where the DNA matches it firmly. Rows may omit the clone size; those that give it use once, few, many or a size class.

>TRBJ1-1|NA|NA|TRBV6-5
CVSSLDRGGDTEAFF
TGTGTCAGCAGCCTAGACAGAGGGGGTGATACTGAAGCTTTCTTT
>TRBJ2-7|TRBD1|many|TRBV11-3
CASSSPGQGPDCEQYF
TGTGCCAGCAGCTCCCCCGGACAGGGTCCAGACTGCGAGCAGTACTTC
>TRBJ2-3|NA|NA|TRBV29-1
CSVQTDITDTQYF
TGCAGCGTACAGACAGATATCACAGATACGCAGTATTTT
>TRBJ1-5|NA|few|TRBV5-1
CASSLHSNQPQHF
TGCGCCAGCAGCTTGCATAGCAATCAGCCCCAGCATTTT
>TRBJ2-3|TRBD2|few|TRBV6-2/TRBV6-3
CASSYSKLAGAPDTQYF
TGTGCCAGCAGTTACTCGAAGTTAGCGGGGGCCCCAGATACGCAGTATTTT
>TRBJ2-1|NA|many|TRBV7-2
CASSLWSPNEQFF
TGTGCCAGCAGCTTATGGAGCCCCAATGAGCAGTTCTTC
>TRBJ1-2|TRBD1|many|TRBV30
CAWYDRGGYTF
TGTGCCTGGTATGACAGGGGTGGCTACACCTTC
>TRBJ2-3|NA|many|TRBV10-3
CAIRSTASTDTQYF
TGTGCCATCAGATCGACAGCCTCCACGGATACGCAGTATTTT
>TRBJ1-4|NA|NA|TRBV2
CASTNRGTNEKLFF
TGTGCCAGCACGAACAGAGGAACTAATGAAAAACTGTTTTTT
>TRBJ1-2|NA|NA|TRBV7-2
CAPKGARGYTF
TGTGCCCCCAAGGGCGCACGTGGCTACACCTTC
>TRBJ2-1|NA|NA|TRBV5-1
CASSLASQGGDEQFF
TGCGCCAGCAGTCTCGCGTCCCAGGGCGGCGATGAGCAGTTCTTC
>TRBJ1-4|NA|few|TRBV29-1
CSVEEGGGDEKLFF
TGCAGCGTTGAGGAGGGAGGCGGTGATGAAAAACTGTTTTTT
>TRBJ2-2|TRBD1|few|TRBV24-1
CATSGFRGRVDGELFF
TGTGCCACCAGTGGGTTCAGGGGGCGCGTGGACGGGGAGCTGTTTTTT
>TRBJ2-3|TRBD2|many|TRBV6-1
CASSEFSTSGDSTDTQYF
TGTGCCAGCAGTGAATTCTCGACTAGCGGAGATAGCACAGATACGCAGTATTTT
>TRBJ2-2|NA|few|TRBV3-1
CASSQGFSRDGELFF
TGTGCCAGCAGCCAAGGATTTAGCCGCGACGGGGAGCTGTTTTTT
>TRBJ2-3|TRBD2|NA|TRBV5-1
CASSRAGGRATDTQYF
TGCGCCAGCAGTAGGGCCGGCGGGAGGGCCACAGATACGCAGTATTTT
>TRBJ2-5|TRBD2|NA|TRBV20-1
CSARGGGAPETQYF
TGCAGTGCTAGAGGCGGGGGGGCCCCAGAGACCCAGTACTTC
>TRBJ2-5|TRBD2|many|TRBV9
CASSPTSGGVETQYF
TGTGCCAGCAGCCCCACTAGCGGGGGGGTAGAGACCCAGTACTTC
>TRBJ2-5|NA|many|TRBV3-1
CASSQPSETQYF
TGTGCCAGCAGCCAACCGTCCGAGACCCAGTACTTC
>TRBJ2-3|TRBD2|many|TRBV7-2
CASSPRGSGGVGNTQYF
TGTGCCAGCAGCCCCAGGGGTAGCGGGGGGGTTGGAAATACGCAGTATTTT
>TRBJ2-5|TRBD2|NA|TRBV7-6
CASSLALPGGGETQYF
TGTGCCAGCAGCTTAGCGTTGCCGGGGGGAGGGGAGACCCAGTACTTC
>TRBJ1-2|NA|few|TRBV6-2/TRBV6-3
CASSSPQGYGYTF
TGTGCCAGCAGTTCCCCGCAGGGGTATGGCTACACCTTC
>TRBJ1-2|NA|NA|TRBV20-1
CSATSNYGYTF
TGCAGTGCTACCTCTAACTATGGCTACACCTTC
>TRBJ1-1|TRBD1|many|TRBV29-1
CSVARDRGNTEAFF
TGCAGCGTCGCGAGGGACAGGGGGAACACTGAAGCTTTCTTT
>TRBJ2-6|NA|NA|TRBV3-1
CASSTGRPGANVLTF
TGTGCCAGCAGTACAGGGCGCCCTGGGGCCAACGTCCTGACTTTC
>TRBJ1-6|NA|once|TRBV4-2
CASSQGVSPYNSPLHF
TGTGCCAGCAGCCAAGGGGTGAGCCCCTATAATTCACCCCTCCACTTT
>TRBJ2-7|NA|many|TRBV6-5
CASSYQTLRGEQYF
TGTGCCAGCAGTTACCAAACACTTAGGGGCGAGCAGTACTTC
>TRBJ1-2|NA|many|TRBV7-2
CASSLSQNNYGYTF
TGTGCCAGCAGCTTGTCCCAGAATAACTATGGCTACACCTTC
>TRBJ1-5|NA|NA|TRBV7-9
CASSRDGDNQPQHF
TGTGCCAGCAGTCGCGATGGGGACAATCAGCCCCAGCATTTT
>TRBJ1-2|NA|NA|TRBV5-1
CASSLVPGKANYGCTF
TGCGCCAGCAGCTTGGTCCCAGGGAAGGCTAACTATGGCTGCACCTTC
>TRBJ2-5|NA|NA|TRBV5-1
CTSSPYTGRSGYF
TGCACCAGCAGCCCGTACACAGGGCGATCGGGGTACTTC
>TRBJ2-7|TRBD2|NA|TRBV7-2
CASSRTLAAKQYF
TGTGCCAGCAGTCGCACCCTAGCGGCTAAGCAGTACTTC
>TRBJ1-2|NA|NA|TRBV21-1
CASTSGHTNGYGYTF
TGTGCCAGCACTTCGGGACACACGAATGGCTATGGCTACACCTTC
>TRBJ2-3|TRBD2|NA|TRBV7-3
CASSPRAGGAADTQYF
TGTGCCAGCAGCCCTCGCGCGGGGGGGGCCGCAGATACGCAGTATTTT
>TRBJ2-1|TRBD2|many|TRBV20-1
CSARGIAGTGGQFF
TGCAGTGCTAGGGGGATAGCGGGGACCGGCGGGCAGTTCTTC
>TRBJ1-3|NA|NA|TRBV7-3
CASSFGPPAGGNTIYF
TGTGCCAGCAGCTTCGGTCCCCCGGCAGGAGGAAACACCATATATTTT
>TRBJ2-7|TRBD2|few|TRBV7-3
CASSPTPAGGYNEQYF
TGTGCCAGCAGCCCGACCCCAGCGGGAGGCTACAATGAGCAGTACTTC
>TRBJ1-6|NA|NA|TRBV20-1
CSARSGADNSPLHF
TGCAGTGCTAGATCCGGTGCGGATAATTCACCCCTCCACTTT
>TRBJ2-6|NA|many|TRBV7-9
CASTTNRSGANVLTF
TGTGCCAGCACCACCAACAGGTCTGGGGCCAACGTCCTGACTTTC
>TRBJ1-2|NA|many|TRBV6-6
CASSYPERDENYGYTF
TGTGCCAGCAGTTACCCCGAACGTGATGAAAACTATGGCTACACCTTC
>TRBJ2-7|TRBD1|many|TRBV6-1
CASTDPGQGAYEQYF
TGTGCCAGCACTGATCCGGGACAGGGGGCGTACGAGCAGTACTTC
>TRBJ2-3|TRBD1|NA|TRBV28
CANSADRGRFVDTQYF
TGTGCCAACAGTGCGGACAGGGGGCGGTTTGTAGATACGCAGTATTTT
>TRBJ2-7|NA|once|TRBV20-1
CSASPGLVYEQYF
TGCAGTGCTTCACCGGGACTTGTCTACGAGCAGTACTTC
>TRBJ2-3|NA|NA|TRBV3-1
CASSQDLRETQYF
TGTGCCAGCAGCCAAGATCTGAGGGAAACGCAGTATTTT